Shown below are 16 T cell receptor beta chains from a single sample sequenced in a study of T cells in localized non-small cell lung cancer. Profiling relied on immunoSEQ multiplex PCR, and the TCRdb table lists in-frame clones only, not all of them. The data contain roughly 1,300 clones, about 17% of them singletons. The sequences come from normal lung tissue next to the tumor, collected before any cancer treatment. Every receptor here comes from a woman between 40 and 69 years old with stage I lung adenocarcinoma.

The rearrangement links TRBV19 to TRBJ2-5; either TRBD1 or TRBD2 may fit D (5 bases each). The V gene's germline CDR1 is LNHDA and CDR2 SQIVND (reference sequence). CDR3 size: 15 residues. Trimming pared 3 bases from V and 7 bases from J, leaving 18 bases between. The CDR3 loop reads CASSMDWGPRGTQYF. CDR3 DNA sequence: TGTGCCAGTAGTATGGATTGGGGACCTCGCGGGACCCAGTACTTC.

The V call is TRBV6-8, the J call TRBJ1-6, with 7 bases that match TRBD1. V trimming: 6 bases; J trimming: 7 bases; junction bases outside the gene matches: 12. The CDR3 is 16 amino acids. CDR1 and CDR2 from the germline V gene are MNHGY and SAAAGT. The CDR3 nucleotides are TGTGCCAGCAGGGGGAGGAGGCGACAGGGAAATTCACCCCTCCACTTT. Its translation: CASRGRRRQGNSPLHF.

This clone was counted only a few times. The V call is TRBV12-5, the J call TRBJ1-1; D call uncertain. The CDR3 is 12 residues long. V lost 1 base and J 5 bases, leaving 5 bases between the germline ends. The germline V gene encodes CDR1 LGHNT and CDR2 FRNRAP. CDR3 protein: CASGLGLTEAFF. Here the CDR3 DNA reads TGTGCTAGTGGTTTGGGTTTAACTGAAGCTTTCTTT.

CDR3 loop: CARPRGEPSSYSNQPQHF. The CDR3 region has the DNA TGCGCCAGGCCACGAGGAGAGCCTTCTTCTTATAGCAATCAGCCCCAGCATTTT. This sequence joins TRBV10-2 and TRBJ1-5; D gene unclear. The V end lost 9 bases, the J end lost 0 bases, and 24 bases lay between the germline ends. CDR3 length: 18 amino acids. Germline CDR1 WSHSY, CDR2 SAAADI.

This clone turned up a few times. The chain carries TRBV4-1 and TRBJ2-1, with 14 bases identical to TRBD2. Germline lookup yields CDR1 MGHRA and CDR2 YSYEKL. V lost 0 bases and J lost 9; bases outside the gene matches: 4. The CDR3 is 16 amino acids. The CDR3 reads CASSQETSGGAGEQFF. CDR3 coding DNA: TGCGCCAGCAGCCAAGAGACTAGCGGGGGGGCCGGTGAGCAGTTCTTC.

There are a few counts of this clone. The chain links TRBV5-1 to TRBJ2-3, with D tentatively TRBD2 (5 bases). This CDR3 is 14 amino acids long. V dropped 2 bases and J dropped 1 base, with 8 bases sitting between them. Germline CDR1 and CDR2: SGHRS and YFSETQ. CDR3: CASSFAGGTDTQYF. Here the CDR3 DNA reads TGCGCCAGCAGCTTCGCCGGGGGCACAGATACGCAGTATTTT.

This clone was detected a few times. The chain carries TRBV11-3 and TRBJ2-2; 8 positions match TRBD2. V lost 3 bases and J lost 2; bases outside the gene matches: 5. Germline loops: CDR1 SGHNT, CDR2 YENEEA. CDR3 size: 16 residues. For the CDR3, the DNA is TGTGCCAGCAGCTTGCTCCTAGCGGGCAACACCGGGGAGCTGTTTTTT. Translation gives CASSLLLAGNTGELFF.

This clone was observed a handful of times. The chain carries TRBV6-8 and TRBJ2-7; TRBD1 might be the D (5 bases). Trimming cost V 5 bases and J 3 bases, with 11 bases left between them. From germline, CDR1 is MNHGY and CDR2 SAAAGT. This CDR3 is 13 amino acids long. The CDR3 sequence: CASSADRRYEQYF. Here the CDR3 DNA reads TGTGCCAGCAGTGCCGACAGACGCTACGAGCAGTACTTC.

This clone was seen a few times. V is TRBV6-8 and J is TRBJ1-2; 8 bases are shared with TRBD1. V trimming: 2 bases; J trimming: 2 bases; junction bases outside the gene matches: 4. CDR1 and CDR2 (germline): MNHGY, SAAAGT. This CDR3 comprises 15 residues. In DNA form, the CDR3 reads TGTGCCAGCAGTTACCTAAGGGACAGGAACTATGGCTACACCTTC. Translation: CASSYLRDRNYGYTF.

There are a few counts of this clone. The V gene is TRBV30, the J gene TRBJ1-6; D gene unclear. V lost 5 bases and J 10 bases, leaving 12 bases between the germline ends. CDR1 is GTSNPN, CDR2 SVGIG, per germline (reference sequence). CDR3 length: 12 residues. The CDR3 region has the DNA TGTGCCTGGGCGGACGGGGTATCACCCCTCCACTTT. Translation: CAWADGVSPLHF.

This clone was picked up a small number of times. This chain connects TRBV6-7 to TRBJ1-1, with D uncertain. TRBV6-7 is placed among ORFs of uncertain function. The V end was cut by 7 bases, the J end by 3 bases, with 6 bases between. The CDR3 spans 11 residues. CDR3 sequence: CASTAHTEAFF. The CDR3 nucleotides read TGTGCCAGCACTGCTCACACTGAAGCTTTCTTT.

The genes are TRBV18 and TRBJ2-2; no definite D call. Deletions cut 3 bases from V and 1 base from J, with 6 bases between. The CDR3 has 14 residues. The V gene's germline CDR1 is KGHSH and CDR2 LQKENI. CDR3 amino acids: CASSPDGNTGELFF. The CDR3, as DNA: TGTGCCAGCTCACCGGACGGGAACACCGGGGAGCTGTTTTTT.

The chain is built from TRBV11-3 and TRBJ1-6, with D tentatively TRBD1 (5 bases). The CDR3 length is 15 residues. The V and J ends lost 5 bases and 2 bases respectively, with 10 bases between them. Germline V lookup: CDR1 SGHNT, CDR2 YENEEA. The CDR3 sequence: CASSMGGAYNSPLHF. Here the CDR3 DNA reads TGTGCCAGCAGCATGGGGGGGGCCTATAATTCACCCCTCCACTTT.

This clone was recorded a few times. This chain uses TRBV11-3 with TRBJ2-1, with TRBD2 matching 15 bases. The CDR3 length is 18 residues. Germline values: CDR1 SGHNT, CDR2 YENEEA. After removal of 5 bases from V and 0 bases from J, the junction contained 5 bases not matched to a gene. In nucleotides, the CDR3 is TGTGCCAGCAGCCACGGACTAGCGGGGGGGCCCTCCTACAATGAGCAGTTCTTC. Protein product: CASSHGLAGGPSYNEQFF.

This clone was observed a few times. The V call is TRBV6-8, the J call TRBJ2-3; 13 positions match TRBD2. Germline CDR1 MNHGY, CDR2 SAAAGT. CDR3 length equals 15 residues. J gave up 3 bases and V 6 bases, and 3 bases lay outside the gene matches. DNA of the CDR3: TGTGCCAGCAGGTCGGGACTAGCGGGGACAGATACGCAGTATTTT. As protein: CASRSGLAGTDTQYF.

Judged by abundance, this clone is medium-sized. The chain couples TRBV7-2 to TRBJ1-4; 7 nucleotides agree with TRBD1. The CDR3 runs 13 residues. With 4 bases clipped from V and 7 bases from J, the junction kept 3 bases outside the gene matches. CDR1 and CDR2 from the germline V gene are SGHTA and FQGNSA. The CDR3 is CASSYGTAEKLFF. CDR3 nucleotides: TGTGCCAGCAGCTACGGGACAGCTGAAAAACTGTTTTTT.